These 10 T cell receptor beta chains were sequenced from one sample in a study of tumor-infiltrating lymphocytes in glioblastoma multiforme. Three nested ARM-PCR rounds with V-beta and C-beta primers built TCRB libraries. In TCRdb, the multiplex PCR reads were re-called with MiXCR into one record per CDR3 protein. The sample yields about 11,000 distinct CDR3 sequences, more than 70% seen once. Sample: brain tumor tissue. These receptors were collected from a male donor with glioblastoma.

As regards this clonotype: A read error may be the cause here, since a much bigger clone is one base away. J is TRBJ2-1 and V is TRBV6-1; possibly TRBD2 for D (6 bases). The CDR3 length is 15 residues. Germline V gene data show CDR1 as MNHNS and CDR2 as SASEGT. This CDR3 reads CASSEAGLDYNEQLF. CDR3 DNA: TGTGCCAGCAGTGAAGCGGGATTGGACTACAATGAGCAGCTCTTC.

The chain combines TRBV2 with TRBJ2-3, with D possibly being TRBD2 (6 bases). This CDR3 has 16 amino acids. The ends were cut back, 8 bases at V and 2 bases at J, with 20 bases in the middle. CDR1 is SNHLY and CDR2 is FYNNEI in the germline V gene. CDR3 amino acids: CASFSPLVGLTDTQYF. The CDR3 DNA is TGTGCCAGCTTTTCGCCACTAGTGGGACTCACAGATACGCAGTATTTT.

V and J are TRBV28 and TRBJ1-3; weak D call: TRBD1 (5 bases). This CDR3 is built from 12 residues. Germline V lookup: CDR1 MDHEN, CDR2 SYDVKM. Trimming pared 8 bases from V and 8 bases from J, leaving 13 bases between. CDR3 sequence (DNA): TGTGCCAGCCGTACCGGAGGGGACACCATATATTTT. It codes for CASRTGGDTIYF.

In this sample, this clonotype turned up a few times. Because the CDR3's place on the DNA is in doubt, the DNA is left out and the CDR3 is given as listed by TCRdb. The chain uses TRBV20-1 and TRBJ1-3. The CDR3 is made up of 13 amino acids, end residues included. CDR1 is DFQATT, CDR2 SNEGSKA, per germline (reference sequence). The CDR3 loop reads CSPRVGVGNTIYF.

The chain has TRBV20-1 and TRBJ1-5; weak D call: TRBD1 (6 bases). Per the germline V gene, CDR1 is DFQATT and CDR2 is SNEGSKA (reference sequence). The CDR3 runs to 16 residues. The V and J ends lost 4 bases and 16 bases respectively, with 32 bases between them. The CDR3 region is CSANPGHTNSNQPRHF. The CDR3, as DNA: TGCAGTGCTAATCCGGGACACACAAATAGTAATCAGCCCCGTCATTTT.

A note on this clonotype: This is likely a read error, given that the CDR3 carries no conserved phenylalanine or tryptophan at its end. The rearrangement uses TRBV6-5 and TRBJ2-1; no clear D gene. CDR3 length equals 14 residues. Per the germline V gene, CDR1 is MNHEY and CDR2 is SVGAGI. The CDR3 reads CVSSYGPGIGEQFS. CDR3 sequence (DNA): TGTGTCAGCAGTTACGGGCCGGGCATCGGTGAGCAGTTCTCC.

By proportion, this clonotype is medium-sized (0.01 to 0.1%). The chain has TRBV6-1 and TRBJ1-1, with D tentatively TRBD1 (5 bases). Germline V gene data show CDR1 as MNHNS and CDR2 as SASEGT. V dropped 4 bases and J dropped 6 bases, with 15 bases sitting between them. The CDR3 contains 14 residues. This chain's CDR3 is CASSGEGLPPEAFF. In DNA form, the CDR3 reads TGTGCCAGCAGTGGGGAGGGACTCCCGCCTGAAGCTTTCTTT.

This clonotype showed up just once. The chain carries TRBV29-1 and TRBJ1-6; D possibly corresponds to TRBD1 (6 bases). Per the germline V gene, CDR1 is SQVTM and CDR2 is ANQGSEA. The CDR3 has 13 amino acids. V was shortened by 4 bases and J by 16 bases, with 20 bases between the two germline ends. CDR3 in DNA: TGCAGCGTTGCCATGGACAGAGAATCACAGCTCCACTTT. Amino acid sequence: CSVAMDRESQLHF.

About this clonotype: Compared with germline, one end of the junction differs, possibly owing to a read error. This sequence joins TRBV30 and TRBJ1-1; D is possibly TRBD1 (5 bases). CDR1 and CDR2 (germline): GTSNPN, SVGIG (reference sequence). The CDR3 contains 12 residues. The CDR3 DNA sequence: TGTGCCTGCCGTTCAGGGATGGCTGAAGCTCTCTTT. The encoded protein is CACRSGMAEALF.

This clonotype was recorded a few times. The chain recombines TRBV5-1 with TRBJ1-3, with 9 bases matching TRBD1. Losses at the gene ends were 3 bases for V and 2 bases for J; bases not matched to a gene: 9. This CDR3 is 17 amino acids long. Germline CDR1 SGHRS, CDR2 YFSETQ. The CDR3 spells CASSSTGTGNPGNTIYF. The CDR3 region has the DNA TGCGCCAGCAGCTCTACCGGGACAGGGAACCCTGGAAACACCATATATTTT.